Reported below is one T cell receptor beta chain. The V gene's germline CDR1 is GTSNPN and CDR2 SVGIG (reference sequence). Trimming removed 3 bases from V and 0 bases from J, with 17 bases in between. The CDR3 runs 16 residues. This entry comes from a study of blood T cell repertoires in COVID-19. Generated by immunoSEQ multiplex PCR, the TCRdb table keeps only in-frame clones and is missing some. The sample has roughly 200,000 clones, 75% to 90% seen once. The clonotype comes from a man aged 35 to 55 with acute or convalescent COVID-19. The chain recombines TRBV30 with TRBJ1-2; D remains unclear. The source material was peripheral blood. CDR3 DNA sequence: TGTGCCTGGAGCCCCCTCCTCCAGACTTCTAACTATGGCTACACCTTC. This gives the protein CAWSPLLQTSNYGYTF.